This TCR beta chain was sequenced during a study of glioma-infiltrating T cells after dendritic cell vaccination. Specified time point: after dendritic cell vaccination, including at tumor progression/relapse. The length of the CDR3 is 17 residues. J lost 5 bases, V lost 0 bases, and 12 bases had no gene match. Germline CDR1 SGDLS, CDR2 YYNGEE. Profiling relied on immunoSEQ multiplex PCR, and the TCRdb table lists in-frame clones only, not all of them. This table has roughly 60,000 clones, roughly 86% appearing once. The receptor was derived from a human donor with glioblastoma. Sequencing was performed on blood, taken after dendritic cell vaccination. The rearrangement joins TRBV9 to TRBJ1-1; 8 positions agree with TRBD1. The CDR3 DNA sequence: TGTGCCAGCAGCGTAGGAAGGACAGGGAATAATAGGACTGAAGCTTTCTTT. It specifies CASSVGRTGNNRTEAFF.